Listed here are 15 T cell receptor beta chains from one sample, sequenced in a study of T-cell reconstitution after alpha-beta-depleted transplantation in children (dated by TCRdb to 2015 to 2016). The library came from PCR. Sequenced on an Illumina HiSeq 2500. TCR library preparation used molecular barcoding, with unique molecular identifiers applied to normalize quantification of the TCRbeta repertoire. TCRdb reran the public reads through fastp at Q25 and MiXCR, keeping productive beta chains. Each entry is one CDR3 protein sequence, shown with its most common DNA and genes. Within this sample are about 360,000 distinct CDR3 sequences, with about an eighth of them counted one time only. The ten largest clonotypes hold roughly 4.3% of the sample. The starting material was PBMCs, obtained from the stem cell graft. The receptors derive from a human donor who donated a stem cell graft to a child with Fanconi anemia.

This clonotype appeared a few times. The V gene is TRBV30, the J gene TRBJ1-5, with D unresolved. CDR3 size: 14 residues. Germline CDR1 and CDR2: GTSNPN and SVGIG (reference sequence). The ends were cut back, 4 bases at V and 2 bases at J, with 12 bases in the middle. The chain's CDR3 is CAWKEGFGNQPQHF. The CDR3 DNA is TGTGCCTGGAAGGAGGGATTCGGCAATCAGCCCCAGCATTTT.

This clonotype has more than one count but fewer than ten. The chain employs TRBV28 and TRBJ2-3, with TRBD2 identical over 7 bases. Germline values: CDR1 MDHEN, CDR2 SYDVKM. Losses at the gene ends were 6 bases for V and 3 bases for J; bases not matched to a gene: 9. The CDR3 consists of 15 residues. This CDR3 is CASRPGGDETDTQYF. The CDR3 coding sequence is TGTGCCAGCAGGCCTGGGGGGGACGAGACAGATACGCAGTATTTT.

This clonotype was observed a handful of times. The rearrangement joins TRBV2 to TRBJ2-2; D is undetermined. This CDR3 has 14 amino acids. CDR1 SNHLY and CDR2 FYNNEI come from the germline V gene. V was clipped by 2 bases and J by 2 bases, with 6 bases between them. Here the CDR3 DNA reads TGTGCCAGCAGTGAACTGGTTAACACCGGGGAGCTGTTTTTT. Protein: CASSELVNTGELFF. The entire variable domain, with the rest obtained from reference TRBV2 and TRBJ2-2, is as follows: EPEVTQTPSHQVTQMGQEVILRCVPISNHLYFYWYRQILGQKVEFLVSFYNNEISEKSEIFDDQFSVERPDGSNFTLKIRSTKLEDSAMYFCASSELVNTGELFFGEGSRLTVL.

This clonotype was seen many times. The CDR3 spells CASRLAGGTDTQYF. CDR3 nucleotides: TGTGCCAGCAGGCTAGCGGGGGGCACAGATACGCAGTATTTT. The chain links TRBV27 to TRBJ2-3; the match to TRBD2 covers 10 bases. The CDR3 covers 14 residues. Germline V gene sequence: CDR1 MNHEY, CDR2 SMNVEV (reference sequence). V lost 6 bases to trimming and J lost 1 base; unmatched junction nucleotides: 1.

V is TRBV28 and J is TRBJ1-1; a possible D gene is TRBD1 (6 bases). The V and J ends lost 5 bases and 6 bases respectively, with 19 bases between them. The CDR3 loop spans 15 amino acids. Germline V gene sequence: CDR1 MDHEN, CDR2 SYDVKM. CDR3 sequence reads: CASSALQGKAAEAFF. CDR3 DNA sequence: TGTGCCAGCAGTGCCTTACAGGGAAAGGCGGCTGAAGCTTTCTTT. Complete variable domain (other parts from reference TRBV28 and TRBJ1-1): DVKVTQSSRYLVKRTGEKVFLECVQDMDHENMFWYRQDPGLGLRLIYFSYDVKMKEKGDIPEGYSVSREKKERFSLILESASTNQTSMYLCASSALQGKAAEAFFGQGTRLTVV.

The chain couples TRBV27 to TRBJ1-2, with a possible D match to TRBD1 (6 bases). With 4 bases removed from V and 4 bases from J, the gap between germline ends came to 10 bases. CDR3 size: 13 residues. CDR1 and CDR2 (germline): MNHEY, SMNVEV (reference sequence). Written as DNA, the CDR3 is TGTGCCAGCAGTTACCAGGGGCTCTATGGCTACACCTTC. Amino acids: CASSYQGLYGYTF.

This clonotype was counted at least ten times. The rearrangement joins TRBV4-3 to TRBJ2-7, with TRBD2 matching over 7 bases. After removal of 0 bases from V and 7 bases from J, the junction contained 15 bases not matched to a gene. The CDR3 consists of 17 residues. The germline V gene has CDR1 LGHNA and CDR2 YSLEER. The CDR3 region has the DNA TGCGCCAGCAGCCAAGATACCCTAGCGGCCCCTCCACGAGAGCAGTACTTC. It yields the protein CASSQDTLAAPPREQYF.

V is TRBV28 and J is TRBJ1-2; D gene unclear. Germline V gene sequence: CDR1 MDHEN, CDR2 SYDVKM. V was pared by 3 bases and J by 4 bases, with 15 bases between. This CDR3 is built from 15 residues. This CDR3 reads CASSLPWVEVYGYTF. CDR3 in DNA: TGTGCCAGCAGTTTGCCCTGGGTAGAAGTCTATGGCTACACCTTC.

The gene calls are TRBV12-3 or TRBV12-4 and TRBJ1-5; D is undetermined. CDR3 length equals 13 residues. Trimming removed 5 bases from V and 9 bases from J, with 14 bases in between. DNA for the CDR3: TGTGCCAGCAGTGCGACCGACGCGTCGCCCCAGCATTTT. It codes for CASSATDASPQHF.

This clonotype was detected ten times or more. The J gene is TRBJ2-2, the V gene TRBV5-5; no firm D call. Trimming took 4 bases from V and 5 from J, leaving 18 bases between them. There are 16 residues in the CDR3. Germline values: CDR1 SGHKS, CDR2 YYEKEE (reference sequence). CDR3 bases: TGTGCCAGCAGCACACCTATTGGGGTTCAAACCGGGGAGCTGTTTTTT. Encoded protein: CASSTPIGVQTGELFF.

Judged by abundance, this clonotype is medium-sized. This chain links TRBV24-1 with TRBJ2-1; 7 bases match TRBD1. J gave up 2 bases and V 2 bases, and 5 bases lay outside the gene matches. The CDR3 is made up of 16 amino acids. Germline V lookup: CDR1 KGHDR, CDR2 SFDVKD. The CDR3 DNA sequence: TGTGCCACCAGTGATTCCGGGACAGAGCCCTACAATGAGCAGTTCTTC. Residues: CATSDSGTEPYNEQFF.

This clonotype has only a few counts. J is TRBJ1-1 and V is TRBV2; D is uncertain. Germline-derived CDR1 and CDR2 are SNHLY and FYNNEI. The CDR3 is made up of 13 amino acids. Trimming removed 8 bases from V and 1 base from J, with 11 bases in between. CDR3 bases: TGTGCCAGCCATCGCGACGGGAACACTGAAGCTTTCTTT. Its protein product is CASHRDGNTEAFF.

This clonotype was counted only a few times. In nucleotides, the CDR3 is TGTGCCAGCAGTCGAGAGGAGAATCAGCCCCAGCATTTT. Protein product: CASSREENQPQHF. The gene calls are TRBV6-1 and TRBJ1-5; D call uncertain. Germline CDR1 reads MNHNS; CDR2 reads SASEGT. The germline V and J ends were trimmed by 5 bases and 4 bases, with 9 bases remaining between them. The CDR3 runs 13 residues.

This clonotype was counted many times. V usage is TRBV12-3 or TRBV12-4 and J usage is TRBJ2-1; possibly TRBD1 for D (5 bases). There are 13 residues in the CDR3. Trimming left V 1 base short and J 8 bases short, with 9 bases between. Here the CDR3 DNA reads TGTGCCAGCAGTTTAGTATGGGGCCATGAGCAGTTCTTC. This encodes CASSLVWGHEQFF.

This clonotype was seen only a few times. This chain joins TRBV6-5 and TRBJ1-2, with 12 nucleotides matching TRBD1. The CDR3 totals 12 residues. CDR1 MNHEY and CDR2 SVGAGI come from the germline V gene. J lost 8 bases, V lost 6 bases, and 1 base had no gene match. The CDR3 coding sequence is TGTGCCAGCAGCGGGACAGGGGGCGGCTACACCTTC. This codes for CASSGTGGGYTF.